The source of this T cell receptor (beta chain) is a study of shared clonotypes between healthy human individuals. V lost 3 bases, J lost 1 base, and 12 bases lay in between. Looked up from germline, CDR1 is MGHDK and CDR2 is SYGVNS. The CDR3 loop spans 15 amino acids. Assay used: immunoSEQ multiplex PCR; TCRdb lists only in-frame clones, some missing. The sample yields about 1 million clones, about 77% seen once. The table lists this clone with a few counts. The sequenced sample was memory CD4+ T cells sorted from blood. Subset defined: CD45RA-negative fraction. The sequence derives from a man younger than 35 in good health. The chain has TRBV25-1 and TRBJ1-1; no clear D. This CDR3 is CASSEPGSRNTEAFF. DNA of the CDR3: TGTGCCAGCAGTGAGCCCGGGTCTCGGAACACTGAAGCTTTCTTT.